What follows are 2 T cell receptor beta chains derived from one specimen sequenced in a study of cytomegalovirus exposure and HLA in healthy donors. The PCR made use of 60 Vbeta and 13 Jbeta primers. TCRdb's table, derived via immunoSEQ multiplex PCR, lists solely in-frame clones and lacks some. The sample gives roughly 120,000 clones, about 86% of which show up once; less than 2.5% is in the top ten. Sequenced input: PBMCs. These receptors originate from a woman in her 40s in good health and CMV-seronegative.

The chain has TRBV6-6 and TRBJ1-4; 9 nucleotides agree with TRBD1. This CDR3 has 15 amino acids. Unmatched junction bases numbered 5, after V lost 6 bases and J lost 3 bases. The germline V gene encodes CDR1 MNHNY and CDR2 SVGAGI (reference sequence). The CDR3 protein is CASRGQGWANEKLFF. The DNA for the CDR3 is TGTGCCAGCAGAGGACAGGGGTGGGCTAATGAAAAACTGTTTTTT.

This clone has more than one count but fewer than ten. The rearrangement joins TRBV2 to TRBJ2-2; 7 bases line up with TRBD1. The CDR3 covers 15 residues. The V segment lost 5 bases and the J segment 1 base; nucleotides outside the gene matches: 4. CDR1 is SNHLY, CDR2 FYNNEI, per germline. The CDR3 spells CASSHRGLNTGELFF. The CDR3 bases are TGTGCCAGCAGTCACAGGGGCCTGAACACCGGGGAGCTGTTTTTT.